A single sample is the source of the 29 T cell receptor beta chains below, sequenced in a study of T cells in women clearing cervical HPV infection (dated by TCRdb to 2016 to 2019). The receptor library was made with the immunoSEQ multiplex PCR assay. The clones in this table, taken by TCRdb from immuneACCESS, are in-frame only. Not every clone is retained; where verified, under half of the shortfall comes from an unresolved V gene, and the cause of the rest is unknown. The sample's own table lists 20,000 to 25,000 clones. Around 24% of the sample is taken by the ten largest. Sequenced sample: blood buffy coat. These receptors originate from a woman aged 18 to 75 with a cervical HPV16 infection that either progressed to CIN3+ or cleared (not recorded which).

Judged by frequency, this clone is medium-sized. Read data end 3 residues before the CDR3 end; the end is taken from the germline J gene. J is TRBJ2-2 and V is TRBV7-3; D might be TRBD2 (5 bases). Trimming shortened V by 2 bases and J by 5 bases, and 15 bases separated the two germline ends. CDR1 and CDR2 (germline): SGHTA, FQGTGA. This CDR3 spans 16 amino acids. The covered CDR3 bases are TGTGCCAGCAGCTTAGGTTTTAGCTCGGGGACCGGGGAG. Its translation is CASSLGFSSGTGE. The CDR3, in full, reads CASSLGFSSGTGELFF.

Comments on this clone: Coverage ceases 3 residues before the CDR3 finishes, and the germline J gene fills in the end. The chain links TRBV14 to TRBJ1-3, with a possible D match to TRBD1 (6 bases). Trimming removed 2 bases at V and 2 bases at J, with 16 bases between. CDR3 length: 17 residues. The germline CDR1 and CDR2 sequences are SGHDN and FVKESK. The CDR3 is CASSQFGQPGPGNTIYF. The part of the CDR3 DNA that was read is TGTGCCAGCAGCCAATTTGGACAGCCTGGTCCTGGAAACACC. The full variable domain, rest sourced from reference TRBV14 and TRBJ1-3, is EAGVTQFPSHSVIEKGQTVTLRCDPISGHDNLYWYRRVMGKEIKFLLHFVKESKQDESGMPNNRFLAERTGGTYSTLKVQPAELEDSGVYFCASSQFGQPGPGNTIYFGEGSWLTVV.

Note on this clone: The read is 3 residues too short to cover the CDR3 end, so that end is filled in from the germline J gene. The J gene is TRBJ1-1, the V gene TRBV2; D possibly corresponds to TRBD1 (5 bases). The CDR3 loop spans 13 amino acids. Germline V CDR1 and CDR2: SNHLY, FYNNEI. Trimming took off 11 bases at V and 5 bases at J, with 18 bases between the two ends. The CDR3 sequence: CAGKRGRGTEAFF. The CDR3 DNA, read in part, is TGTGCCGGAAAGAGGGGAAGAGGGACTGAA.

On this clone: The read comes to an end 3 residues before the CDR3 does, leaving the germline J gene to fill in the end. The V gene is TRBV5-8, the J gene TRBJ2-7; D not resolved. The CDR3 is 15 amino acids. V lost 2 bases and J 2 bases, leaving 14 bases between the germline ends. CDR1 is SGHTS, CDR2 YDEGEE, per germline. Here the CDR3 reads CASSFDSARTYEQYF. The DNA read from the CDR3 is TGTGCCAGCAGCTTTGATTCGGCCAGGACCTACGAG.

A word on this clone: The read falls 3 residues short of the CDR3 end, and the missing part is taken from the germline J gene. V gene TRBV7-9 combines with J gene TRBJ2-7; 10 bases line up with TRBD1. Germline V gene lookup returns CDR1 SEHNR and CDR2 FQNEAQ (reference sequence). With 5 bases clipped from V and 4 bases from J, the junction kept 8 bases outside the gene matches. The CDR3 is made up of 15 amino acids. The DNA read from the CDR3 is TGTGCCAGCAGCCCCAGGACAGGGGGACGATACGAG. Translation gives CASSPRTGGRYE. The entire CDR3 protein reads CASSPRTGGRYEQYF.

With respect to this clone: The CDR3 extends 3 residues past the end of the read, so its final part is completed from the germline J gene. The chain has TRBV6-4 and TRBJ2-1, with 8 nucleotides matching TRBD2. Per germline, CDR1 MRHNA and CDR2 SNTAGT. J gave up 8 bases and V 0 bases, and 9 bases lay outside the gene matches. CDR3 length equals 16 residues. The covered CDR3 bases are TGTGCCAGCAGTGACTCCGCCAGCGGGAGTATGGATGAG. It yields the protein CASSDSASGSMDE. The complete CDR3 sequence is CASSDSASGSMDEQFF.

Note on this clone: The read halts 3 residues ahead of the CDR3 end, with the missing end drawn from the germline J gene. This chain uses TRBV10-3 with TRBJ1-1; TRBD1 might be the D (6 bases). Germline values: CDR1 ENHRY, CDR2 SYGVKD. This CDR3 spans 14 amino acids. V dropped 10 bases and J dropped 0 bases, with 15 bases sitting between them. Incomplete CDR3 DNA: TGTGCCACCCGAGGGGGAGGCATGAACACTGAA. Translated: CATRGGGMNTE. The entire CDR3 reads CATRGGGMNTEAFF.

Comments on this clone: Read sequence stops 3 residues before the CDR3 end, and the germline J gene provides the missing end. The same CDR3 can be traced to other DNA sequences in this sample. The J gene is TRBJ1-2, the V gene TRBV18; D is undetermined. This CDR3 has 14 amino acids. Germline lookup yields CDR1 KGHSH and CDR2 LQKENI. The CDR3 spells CASSPPSSPDTYTF. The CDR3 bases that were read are TGTGCCAGCTCCCCCCCCTCCAGTCCAGATACC. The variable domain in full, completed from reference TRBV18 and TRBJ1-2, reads NAGVMQNPRHLVRRRGQEARLRCSPMKGHSHVYWYRQLPEEGLKFMVYLQKENIIDESGMPKERFSAEFPKEGPSILRIQQVVRGDSAAYFCASSPPSSPDTYTFGSGTRLTVV.

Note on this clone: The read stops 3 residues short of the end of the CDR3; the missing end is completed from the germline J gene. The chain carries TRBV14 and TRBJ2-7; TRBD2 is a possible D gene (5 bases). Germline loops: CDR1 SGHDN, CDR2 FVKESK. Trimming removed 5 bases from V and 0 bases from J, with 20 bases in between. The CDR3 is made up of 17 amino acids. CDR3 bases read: TGTGCCAGCAGCACTAGTTGGGATATACAGACCTCCTACGAG. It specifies CASSTSWDIQTSYE. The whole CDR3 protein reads CASSTSWDIQTSYEQYF.

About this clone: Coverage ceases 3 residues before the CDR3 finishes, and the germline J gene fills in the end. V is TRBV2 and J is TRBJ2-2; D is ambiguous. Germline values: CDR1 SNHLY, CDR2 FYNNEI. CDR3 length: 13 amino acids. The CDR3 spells CASTQYTNEKLFF. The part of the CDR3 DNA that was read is TGTGCCAGCACCCAGTATACTAATGAAAAG.

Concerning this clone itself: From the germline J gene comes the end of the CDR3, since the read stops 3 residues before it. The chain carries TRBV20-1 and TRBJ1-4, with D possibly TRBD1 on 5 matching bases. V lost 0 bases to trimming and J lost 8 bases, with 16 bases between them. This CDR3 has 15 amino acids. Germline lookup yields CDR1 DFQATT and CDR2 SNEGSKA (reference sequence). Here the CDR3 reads CSARDVGVGGEKLFF. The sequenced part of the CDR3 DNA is TGCAGTGCTAGAGATGTGGGGGTCGGGGGGGAAAAA.

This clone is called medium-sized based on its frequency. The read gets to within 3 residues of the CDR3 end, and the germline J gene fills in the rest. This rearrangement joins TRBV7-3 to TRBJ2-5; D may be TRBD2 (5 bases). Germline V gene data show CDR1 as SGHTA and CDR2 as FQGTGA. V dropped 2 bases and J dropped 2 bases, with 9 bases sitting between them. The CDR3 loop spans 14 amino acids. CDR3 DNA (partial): TGTGCCAGCAGCTTATCACCGGGGCAAGAGACC. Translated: CASSLSPGQET. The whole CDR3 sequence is CASSLSPGQETQYF.

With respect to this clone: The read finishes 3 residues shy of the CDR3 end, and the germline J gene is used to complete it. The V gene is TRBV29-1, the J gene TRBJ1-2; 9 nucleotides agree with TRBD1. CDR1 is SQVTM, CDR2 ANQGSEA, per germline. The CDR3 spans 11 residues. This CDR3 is CSVQTGGVYTF. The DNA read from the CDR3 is TGCAGCGTTCAGACAGGGGGTGTC.

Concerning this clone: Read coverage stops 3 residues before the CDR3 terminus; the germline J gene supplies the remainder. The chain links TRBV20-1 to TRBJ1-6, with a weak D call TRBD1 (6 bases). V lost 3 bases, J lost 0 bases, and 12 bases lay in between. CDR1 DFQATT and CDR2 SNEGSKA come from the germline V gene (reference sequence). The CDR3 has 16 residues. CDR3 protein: CSARNRGSSYNSPLHF. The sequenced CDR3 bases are TGCAGTGCTAGGAATAGGGGGAGCTCCTATAATTCACCC.

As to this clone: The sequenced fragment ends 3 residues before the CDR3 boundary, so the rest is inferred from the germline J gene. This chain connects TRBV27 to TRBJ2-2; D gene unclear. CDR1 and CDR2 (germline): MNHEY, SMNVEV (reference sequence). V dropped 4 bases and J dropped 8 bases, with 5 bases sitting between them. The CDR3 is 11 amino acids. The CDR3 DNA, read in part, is TGTGCCAGCAGTTCGTTTGGGGAG. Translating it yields CASSSFGE. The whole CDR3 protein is CASSSFGELFF.

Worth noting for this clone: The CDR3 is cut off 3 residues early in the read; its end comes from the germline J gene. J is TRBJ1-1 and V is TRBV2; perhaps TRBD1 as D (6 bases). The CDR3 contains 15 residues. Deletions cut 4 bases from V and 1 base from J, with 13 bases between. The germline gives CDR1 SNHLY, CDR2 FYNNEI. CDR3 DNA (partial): TGTGCCAGCAGTGTCTCCTTAGGGGGGAACACTGAA. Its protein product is CASSVSLGGNTE. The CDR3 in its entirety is CASSVSLGGNTEAFF.

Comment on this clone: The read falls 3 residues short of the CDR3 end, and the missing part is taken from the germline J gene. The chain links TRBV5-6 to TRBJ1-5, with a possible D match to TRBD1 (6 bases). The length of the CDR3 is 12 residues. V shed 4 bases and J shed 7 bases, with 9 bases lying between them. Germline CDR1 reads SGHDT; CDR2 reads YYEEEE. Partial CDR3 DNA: TGTGCCAGCAGCGTCAGGGGCCAGCCC. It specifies CASSVRGQP. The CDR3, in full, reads CASSVRGQPQHF.

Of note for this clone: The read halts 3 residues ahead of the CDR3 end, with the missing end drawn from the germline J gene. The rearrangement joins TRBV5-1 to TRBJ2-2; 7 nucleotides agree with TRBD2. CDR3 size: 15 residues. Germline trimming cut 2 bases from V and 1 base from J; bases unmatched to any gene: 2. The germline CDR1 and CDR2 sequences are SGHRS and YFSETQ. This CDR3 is CASSLGGGNTGELFF. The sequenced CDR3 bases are TGCGCCAGCAGCTTAGGCGGGGGGAACACCGGGGAG.

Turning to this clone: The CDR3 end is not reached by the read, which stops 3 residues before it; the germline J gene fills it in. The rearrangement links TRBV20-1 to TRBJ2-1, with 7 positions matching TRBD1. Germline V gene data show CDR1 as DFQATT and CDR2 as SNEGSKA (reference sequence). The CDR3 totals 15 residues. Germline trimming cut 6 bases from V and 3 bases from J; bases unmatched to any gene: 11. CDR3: CSAMSRDRHYNEQFF. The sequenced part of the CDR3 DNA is TGCAGTGCAATGAGCCGGGACAGACACTACAATGAG.

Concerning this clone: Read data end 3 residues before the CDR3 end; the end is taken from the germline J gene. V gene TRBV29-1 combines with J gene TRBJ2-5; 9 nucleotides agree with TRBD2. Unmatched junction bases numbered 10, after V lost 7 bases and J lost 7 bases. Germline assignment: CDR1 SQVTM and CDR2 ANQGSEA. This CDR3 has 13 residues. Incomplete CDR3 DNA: TGCAGCGGCGGGAGGGCTGAGTCAGGGACC. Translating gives CSGGRAESGT. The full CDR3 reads CSGGRAESGTQYF.

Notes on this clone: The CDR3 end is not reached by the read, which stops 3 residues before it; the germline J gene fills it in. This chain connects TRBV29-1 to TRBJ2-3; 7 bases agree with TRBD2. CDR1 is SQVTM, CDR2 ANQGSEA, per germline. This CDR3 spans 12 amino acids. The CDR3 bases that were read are TGCAGCGTGCCGACGGGGGGAGAGACG. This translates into CSVPTGGET. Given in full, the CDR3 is CSVPTGGETQYF.

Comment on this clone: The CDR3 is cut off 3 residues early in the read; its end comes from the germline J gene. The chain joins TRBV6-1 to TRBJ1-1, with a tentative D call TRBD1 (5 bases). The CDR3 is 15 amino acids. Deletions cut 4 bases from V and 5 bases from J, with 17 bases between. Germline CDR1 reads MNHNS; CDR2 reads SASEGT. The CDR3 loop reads CASSVNSGSGTEAFF. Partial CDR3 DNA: TGTGCCAGCAGTGTAAACTCAGGGTCAGGGACTGAA.

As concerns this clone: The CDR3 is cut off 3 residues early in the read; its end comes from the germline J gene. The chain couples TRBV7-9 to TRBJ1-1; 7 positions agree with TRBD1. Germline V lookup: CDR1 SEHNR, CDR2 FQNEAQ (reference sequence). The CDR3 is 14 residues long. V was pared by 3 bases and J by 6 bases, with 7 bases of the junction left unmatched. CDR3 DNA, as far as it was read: TGTGCCAGCAGCTTCCTAACAGGGGACGCTGAA. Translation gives CASSFLTGDAE. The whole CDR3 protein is CASSFLTGDAEAFF.

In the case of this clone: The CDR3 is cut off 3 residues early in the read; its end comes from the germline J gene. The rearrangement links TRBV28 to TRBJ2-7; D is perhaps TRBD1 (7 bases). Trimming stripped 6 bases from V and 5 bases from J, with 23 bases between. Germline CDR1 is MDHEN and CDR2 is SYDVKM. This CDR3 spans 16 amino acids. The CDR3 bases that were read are TGTGCCAGCAGCGCCAACCCGAGACAGGGACTGGACGAG. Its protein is CASSANPRQGLDE. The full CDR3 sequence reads CASSANPRQGLDEQYF.

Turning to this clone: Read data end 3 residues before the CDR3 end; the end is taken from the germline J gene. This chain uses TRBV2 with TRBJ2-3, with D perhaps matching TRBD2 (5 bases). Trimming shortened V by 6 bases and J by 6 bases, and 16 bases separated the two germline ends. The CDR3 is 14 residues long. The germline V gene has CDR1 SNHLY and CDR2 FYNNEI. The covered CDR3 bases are TGTGCCAGCAGACAATTACTAGTTATGGATACG. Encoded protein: CASRQLLVMDT. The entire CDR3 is CASRQLLVMDTQYF.

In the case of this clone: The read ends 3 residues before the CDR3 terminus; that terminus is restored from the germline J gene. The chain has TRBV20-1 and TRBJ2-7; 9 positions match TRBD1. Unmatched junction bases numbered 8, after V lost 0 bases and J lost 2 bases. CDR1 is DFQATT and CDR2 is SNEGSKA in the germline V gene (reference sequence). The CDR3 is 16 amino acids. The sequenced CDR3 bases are TGCAGTGCTAGAGATCTAGGGACAGGGCCGACCTACGAG. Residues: CSARDLGTGPTYE. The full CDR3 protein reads CSARDLGTGPTYEQYF.

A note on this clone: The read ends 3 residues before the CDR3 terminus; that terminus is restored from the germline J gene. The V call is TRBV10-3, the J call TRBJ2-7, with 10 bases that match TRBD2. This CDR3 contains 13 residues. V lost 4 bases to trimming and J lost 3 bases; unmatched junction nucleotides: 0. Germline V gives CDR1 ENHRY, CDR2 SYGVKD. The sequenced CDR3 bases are TGTGCCATCAGTGTAGCGGGGGGCTACGAG. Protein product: CAISVAGGYE. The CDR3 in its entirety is CAISVAGGYEQYF.

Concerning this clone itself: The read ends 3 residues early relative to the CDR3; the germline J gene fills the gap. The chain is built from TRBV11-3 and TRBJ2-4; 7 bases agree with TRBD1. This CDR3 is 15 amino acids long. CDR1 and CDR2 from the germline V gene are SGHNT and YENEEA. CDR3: CASSSRRDRKDGQYF. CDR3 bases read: TGTGCCAGCAGCTCCCGCCGGGACAGAAAGGATGGT.

The CDR3 is CAGGGTSGTYDYTF. The CDR3 bases that were read are TGTGCCGGTGGGGGGACTAGCGGGACCTACGAC. V is TRBV7-9 and J is TRBJ1-2; D perhaps matches TRBD1 (5 bases). The read ends 3 residues early relative to the CDR3; the germline J gene fills the gap. This CDR3 region has 14 residues. Germline V lookup: CDR1 SEHNR, CDR2 FQNEAQ (reference sequence). The full variable domain, in which reference TRBV7-9 and TRBJ1-2 provide the parts outside the CDR3, is DTGVSQNPRHKITKRGQNVTFRCDPISEHNRLYWYRQTLGQGPEFLTYFQNEAQLEKSRLLSDRFSAERPKGSFSTLEIQRTEQGDSAMYLCAGGGTSGTYDYTFGSGTRLTVV.